Here is one T cell receptor (beta chain) with its context. It was with random hexamers that about 0.45 to 1 ug RNA was reverse transcribed. Amplification of TCR beta CDR3 by immunoSEQ multiplex PCR spanned 54 Vbeta and 13 Jbeta. TCRdb re-analysed the immunoSEQ multiplex PCR reads in MiXCR, keeping a single row per CDR3 protein. The sample consists of tens of thousands of distinct CDR3 sequences, around nine tenths of them appearing once. The sample comes from a study of CD8 T cells in Susac syndrome. Between the trimmed V and J ends, which lost 6 bases and 1 base, there was a span of 15 bases. CDR1 is MNHEY, CDR2 SMNVEV, per germline (reference sequence). There are 15 residues in the CDR3.

The receptor's source is a human donor with multiple sclerosis. This sequence joins TRBV27 and TRBJ1-1; a possible D gene is TRBD1 (6 bases). The sequenced material came from CD8+ T cells from PBMCs. The CDR3 loop reads CASRFIGQRNTEAFF. DNA for the CDR3: TGTGCCAGCAGGTTTATTGGACAGCGGAACACTGAAGCTTTCTTT.